The T cell receptor beta chain described here comes from a study of OX40 agonist ivuxolimab in advanced cancers. Findings and limits, study-wide: CD8+ T cells averaged more expanded clones than CD4+.

The CDR3 spans 15 residues. Germline values: CDR1 LNHNV, CDR2 YYDKDF (reference sequence). V shed 4 bases and J shed 0 bases, with 10 bases lying between them. Generated by immunoSEQ multiplex PCR, the TCRdb table keeps only in-frame clones and is missing some. The table lists about 50,000 clones, more than 70% of them singletons. Systemic immunosuppression or a history of autoimmune disease excluded patients. Drawing of blood for sampling happened at baseline, at cycle 4 day 1, and at cycle 7 day 1. As to this clone: Antigen specificity is unknown.

The V call is TRBV15, the J call TRBJ1-3, with D unresolved. The sequence derives from an adult with an advanced solid tumor such as melanoma, head and neck, liver or kidney cancer. Sequencing used CD4+ or CD8+ T cells sorted from blood, obtained in a trial of the OX40 agonist ivuxolimab. The CDR3 loop is CATSTDRLSGNTIYF. CDR3 bases: TGTGCCACCAGCACGGACCGACTCTCTGGAAACACCATATATTTT.